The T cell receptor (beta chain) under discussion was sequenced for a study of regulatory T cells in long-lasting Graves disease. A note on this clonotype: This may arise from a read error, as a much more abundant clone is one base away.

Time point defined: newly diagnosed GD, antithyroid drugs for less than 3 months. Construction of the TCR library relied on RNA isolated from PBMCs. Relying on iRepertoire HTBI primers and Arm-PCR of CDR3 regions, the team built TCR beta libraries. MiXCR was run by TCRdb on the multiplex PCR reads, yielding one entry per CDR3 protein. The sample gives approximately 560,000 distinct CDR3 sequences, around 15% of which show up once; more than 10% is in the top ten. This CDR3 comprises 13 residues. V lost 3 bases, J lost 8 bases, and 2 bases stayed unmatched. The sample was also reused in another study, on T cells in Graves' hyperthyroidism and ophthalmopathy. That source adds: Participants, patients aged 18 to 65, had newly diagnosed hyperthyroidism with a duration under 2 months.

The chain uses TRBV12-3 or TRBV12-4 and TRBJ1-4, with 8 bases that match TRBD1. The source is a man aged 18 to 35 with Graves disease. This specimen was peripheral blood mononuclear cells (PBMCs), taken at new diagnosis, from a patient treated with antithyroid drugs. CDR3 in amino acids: CASSFGQGEKLFF. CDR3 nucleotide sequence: TGTGCCAGCAGTTTCGGACAGGGAGAAAAACTGTTTTTT.